The T cell receptor beta chain under discussion was sequenced for a study of human T cells and chemical hapten exposure. Study at large: On the upper back, patch tests were applied with 0.01% DPC and read at 6 days. Study-wide points: Sensitizing with DPC caused no change in TCRs above 1 in 1000 frequency.

The sample's time point: pre-sensitization, week 0. Treatment: therapeutic diphenylcyclopropenone sensitization with weekly scalp DPC. Regarding this clonotype: The antigen is undetermined. A read error may produce the germline difference seen at one junction end.

TCRdb reanalysed the RACE reads using MiXCR and keeps one entry per CDR3 protein. The table has 150,000 to 200,000 distinct CDR3 sequences, roughly 30% seen once. Germline V gene sequence: CDR1 LNHDA, CDR2 SQIVND (reference sequence). The CDR3 extends over 13 amino acids. This receptor was identified in a woman in her twenties or thirties with alopecia areata. Some clones in this sample may be carry-over from other donors' samples. The chain combines TRBV19 with TRBJ1-4, with D unresolved. The sample here was whole blood, taken in connection with sensitization to the hapten diphenylcyclopropenone (DPC). The CDR3 region has the DNA TGTGCCAGTAGTATCGGTGGCAGCGATACCAGTTATTTT. Its protein is CASSIGGSDTSYF. The full variable domain, rest sourced from reference TRBV19 and TRBJ1-4, is DGGITQSPKYLFRKEGQNVTLSCEQNLNHDAMYWYRQDPGQGLRLIYYSQIVNDFQKGDIAEGYSVSREKKESFPLTVTSAQKNPTAFYLCASSIGGSDTSYFGSGTQLSVL.